Each of the 24 T cell receptor beta chains below was sequenced from the same sample in a study of cytomegalovirus exposure and HLA in healthy donors. The study ran its PCR with 60 Vbeta and 13 Jbeta primers. The protocol was immunoSEQ multiplex PCR, while the TCRdb copy is restricted to in-frame clones and leaves out a portion. The sample lists approximately 210,000 clones; about 90% were seen once. The sample was PBMCs. The receptor source for this set is a man between 25 and 39 years old in good health and CMV-seronegative.

J is TRBJ2-7 and V is TRBV18; D is undetermined. CDR1 is KGHSH and CDR2 is LQKENI in the germline V gene. The CDR3 runs 14 residues. Trimming removed 3 bases from V and 3 bases from J, with 12 bases in between. The CDR3 nucleotides are TGTGCCAGCTCACCGGGCAGTCAAAACTACGAGCAGTACTTC. It codes for CASSPGSQNYEQYF.

J is TRBJ2-1 and V is TRBV27; 9 nucleotides match TRBD2. The length of the CDR3 is 16 residues. CDR1 is MNHEY and CDR2 is SMNVEV in the germline V gene (reference sequence). Germline trimming cut 0 bases from V and 3 bases from J; bases unmatched to any gene: 3. The CDR3 DNA reads as TGTGCCAGCAGTTTATCCCCTAGCGGGGTCTACAATGAGCAGTTCTTC. Protein sequence: CASSLSPSGVYNEQFF.

The rearrangement joins TRBV18 to TRBJ1-1; D is possibly TRBD1 (6 bases). The V end was cut by 0 bases, the J end by 1 base, with 6 bases between. Germline assignment: CDR1 KGHSH and CDR2 LQKENI. This CDR3 region has 14 residues. The CDR3 here is CASSPPRGNTEAFF. The CDR3 DNA follows: TGTGCCAGCTCACCACCCAGGGGGAACACTGAAGCTTTCTTT.

CDR3 loop: CASSLRGRSVELESPLHF. CDR3 bases: TGTGCCAGCAGCTTAAGGGGCCGCAGCGTGGAGTTAGAGTCACCCCTCCACTTT. The gene calls are TRBV7-9 and TRBJ1-6, with D perhaps TRBD1 (5 bases). Per germline, CDR1 SEHNR and CDR2 FQNEAQ (reference sequence). This CDR3 contains 18 residues. Trimming took off 2 bases at V and 10 bases at J, with 24 bases between the two ends.

The genes are TRBV4-1 and TRBJ2-3; a weak D match, TRBD2 (5 bases). The CDR3 runs 15 residues. Trimming removed 1 base from V and 2 bases from J, with 10 bases in between. CDR1 and CDR2 (germline): MGHRA, YSYEKL. CDR3 bases: TGCGCCAGCAGCCAAGGACCGGGAACCACAGATACGCAGTATTTT. Its protein is CASSQGPGTTDTQYF.

The chain recombines TRBV6-5 with TRBJ2-1; D is uncertain. V was cut by 6 bases and J by 8 bases, with 11 bases left in between. There are 12 residues in the CDR3. The V gene's germline CDR1 is MNHEY and CDR2 SVGAGI. The CDR3 DNA reads TGTGCCAGCAGCATGACACTCGATGAGCAGTTCTTC. Protein sequence: CASSMTLDEQFF.

The gene calls are TRBV4-2 and TRBJ2-7; 12 bases align to TRBD2. Trimming at V came to 2 bases and at J to 1 base, leaving 3 bases not matched to a gene. From germline, CDR1 is LGHNA and CDR2 YNFKEQ. CDR3 length equals 16 residues. The CDR3 DNA is TGTGCCAGCAGCCAACAACTAGCGGGGGGTTCCTACGAGCAGTACTTC. Protein sequence: CASSQQLAGGSYEQYF.

The chain joins TRBV6-5 to TRBJ1-6, with 11 bases identical to TRBD1. Looked up from germline, CDR1 is MNHEY and CDR2 is SVGAGI. Trimming removed 10 bases from V and 8 bases from J; junction bases left unmatched: 4. This CDR3 has 13 amino acids. The CDR3 nucleotides are TGTGCCACGGGACAGGGGGTTCATTCACCCCTCCACTTT. Translating it yields CATGQGVHSPLHF.

This chain connects TRBV4-2 to TRBJ1-4; no definite D call. The CDR3 totals 14 residues. CDR1 is LGHNA, CDR2 YNFKEQ, per germline. Deletions cut 3 bases from V and 6 bases from J, with 11 bases between. The chain's CDR3 is CASSQGGGHEKLFF. Here the CDR3 DNA reads TGTGCCAGCAGCCAGGGAGGAGGGCATGAAAAACTGTTTTTT.

About this clone itself: This sample includes further DNA sequences coding for the same CDR3. The chain carries TRBV2 and TRBJ2-7; the match to TRBD1 covers 7 bases. This CDR3 is 16 amino acids long. Trimming at V came to 3 bases and at J to 0 bases, leaving 8 bases not matched to a gene. Germline CDR1 and CDR2: SNHLY and FYNNEI. The CDR3 protein is CASSEELRQGSYEQYF. CDR3 nucleotides: TGTGCCAGCAGTGAGGAGTTGAGACAGGGCTCCTACGAGCAGTACTTC.

In its sample, this clone was seen a few times. CDR3 nucleotides: TGTGCCAGCAGTCCAACTGCTGAGCAGTTCTTC. Its translation is CASSPTAEQFF. V and J are TRBV2 and TRBJ2-1; D remains ambiguous. CDR1 and CDR2 (germline): SNHLY, FYNNEI. V dropped 5 bases and J dropped 9 bases, with 8 bases sitting between them. The CDR3 spans 11 residues.

The chain carries TRBV2 and TRBJ2-2, with TRBD1 identical over 7 bases. CDR1 and CDR2 from the germline V gene are SNHLY and FYNNEI. There are 12 residues in the CDR3. The CDR3 here is CARGRDTGELFF. The CDR3 coding sequence is TGTGCTAGGGGGCGAGACACCGGGGAGCTGTTTTTT.

The V gene is TRBV23-1, the J gene TRBJ1-5; D is unclear. TRBV23-1 is assigned to the ORF class and has an uncertain function. The germline V and J ends were trimmed by 6 bases and 4 bases, with 19 bases remaining between them. The CDR3 is made up of 16 amino acids. The CDR3 loop reads CASRRKVRPSNQPQHF. In nucleotides, the CDR3 is TGCGCCAGCAGAAGAAAGGTGAGGCCAAGTAATCAGCCCCAGCATTTT.

This chain uses TRBV5-5 with TRBJ2-7, with D possibly TRBD2 on 7 matching bases. CDR3 size: 14 residues. V lost 7 bases and J lost 7, with 21 bases in between. Germline loops: CDR1 SGHKS, CDR2 YYEKEE (reference sequence). This chain's CDR3 is CASRGGGAFREQYF. CDR3 DNA sequence: TGTGCCAGCCGAGGAGGGGGGGCCTTTAGAGAGCAGTACTTC.

V and J are TRBV28 and TRBJ1-5, with unresolved D. The V gene's germline CDR1 is MDHEN and CDR2 SYDVKM. The CDR3 extends over 15 amino acids. V lost 6 bases and J lost 4, with 16 bases in between. CDR3: CASSLSTPGNQPQHF. The CDR3 DNA is TGTGCCAGCAGCCTGTCGACACCGGGAAATCAGCCCCAGCATTTT.

The V call is TRBV2, the J call TRBJ2-5; 10 bases agree with TRBD2. There are 16 residues in the CDR3. CDR1 is SNHLY, CDR2 FYNNEI, per germline. With 6 bases clipped from V and 3 bases from J, the junction kept 10 bases outside the gene matches. The CDR3 nucleotides are TGTGCCAGCAGGCCCCCCCTAGCGGGAGTGGAAGAGACCCAGTACTTC. It codes for CASRPPLAGVEETQYF.

The rearrangement joins TRBV28 to TRBJ2-5; the D gene is possibly TRBD1 (6 bases). The germline V and J ends were trimmed by 8 bases and 5 bases, with 15 bases remaining between them. CDR3 length: 13 amino acids. Germline V gives CDR1 MDHEN, CDR2 SYDVKM. Written as DNA, the CDR3 is TGTGCCAGCCCTTTACAGGGTGCGGAGACCCAGTACTTC. It translates to CASPLQGAETQYF.

The chain recombines TRBV21-1 with TRBJ2-3; the D call in the table, TRBD1, was not verified against the DNA. TRBV21-1 is labeled a pseudogene. This CDR3 region has 15 residues. The CDR3 DNA reads as TGTGCCGGATTAAAGGACAGGGGGACGACAGATACGCAGTATTTT. Translating gives CAGLKDRGTTDTQYF.

The chain employs TRBV19 and TRBJ2-1, with D possibly being TRBD1 (5 bases). The CDR3 consists of 12 residues. CDR1 LNHDA and CDR2 SQIVND come from the germline V gene (reference sequence). The V and J ends lost 5 bases and 9 bases respectively, with 11 bases between them. CDR3 DNA: TGTGCCAGTAGTGCCAGTAGGGGTGAGCAGTTCTTC. Translated: CASSASRGEQFF.

V gene TRBV14 combines with J gene TRBJ2-1; 10 bases align to TRBD2. V was pared by 4 bases and J by 15 bases, with 12 bases of the junction left unmatched. Germline CDR1 is SGHDN and CDR2 is FVKESK. The CDR3 runs to 14 residues. The CDR3 loop reads CASSPRQLAGLVFF. As DNA, the CDR3 is TGTGCCAGCAGCCCTCGGCAACTAGCGGGGTTGGTGTTCTTC. The whole variable domain, remainder taken from reference TRBV14 and TRBJ2-1, is EAGVTQFPSHSVIEKGQTVTLRCDPISGHDNLYWYRRVMGKEIKFLLHFVKESKQDESGMPNNRFLAERTGGTYSTLKVQPAELEDSGVYFCASSPRQLAGLVFFGPGTRLTVL.

The rearrangement links TRBV5-6 to TRBJ2-3; 12 bases agree with TRBD1. CDR3 length: 16 residues. Unmatched junction bases numbered 4, after V lost 1 base and J lost 4 bases. From germline, CDR1 is SGHDT and CDR2 YYEEEE. CDR3 loop: CASSLMGQGAPDTQYF. In DNA, the CDR3 is TGTGCCAGCAGCTTGATGGGACAGGGGGCTCCAGATACGCAGTATTTT.

CDR3 sequence reads: CASTISVLPYGYTF. The CDR3 coding sequence is TGTGCCAGCACGATAAGCGTCCTGCCCTATGGCTACACCTTC. V is TRBV9 and J is TRBJ1-2; D not resolved. Germline V gives CDR1 SGDLS, CDR2 YYNGEE. The V and J ends lost 6 bases and 4 bases respectively, with 16 bases between them. This CDR3 is 14 amino acids long. Variable domain in full (rest from reference TRBV9 and TRBJ1-2): DSGVTQTPKHLITATGQRVTLRCSPRSGDLSVYWYQQSLDQGLQFLIQYYNGEERAKGNILERFSAQQFPDLHSELNLSSLELGDSALYFCASTISVLPYGYTFGSGTRLTVV.

The chain has TRBV5-1 and TRBJ1-6, with no clear D. V was clipped by 4 bases and J by 0 bases, with 20 bases between them. Germline V gene data show CDR1 as SGHRS and CDR2 as YFSETQ. The CDR3 is made up of 19 amino acids. The CDR3 protein is CASSPGRPGGSSYNSPLHF. In DNA form, the CDR3 reads TGCGCCAGCAGCCCCGGACGACCGGGCGGGAGCTCCTATAATTCACCCCTCCACTTT. Complete variable domain (other parts from reference TRBV5-1 and TRBJ1-6): KAGVTQTPRYLIKTRGQQVTLSCSPISGHRSVSWYQQTPGQGLQFLFEYFSETQRNKGNFPGRFSGRQFSNSRSEMNVSTLELGDSALYLCASSPGRPGGSSYNSPLHFGNGTRLTVT.

The table lists this clone with a few counts. The chain carries TRBV20-1 and TRBJ1-4; D gene unclear. Germline assignment: CDR1 DFQATT and CDR2 SNEGSKA (reference sequence). The V end was cut by 7 bases, the J end by 8 bases, with 11 bases between. The CDR3 is 11 residues long. This CDR3 is CSVRLWEKLFF. CDR3 sequence (DNA): TGCAGTGTAAGACTCTGGGAAAAACTGTTTTTT.